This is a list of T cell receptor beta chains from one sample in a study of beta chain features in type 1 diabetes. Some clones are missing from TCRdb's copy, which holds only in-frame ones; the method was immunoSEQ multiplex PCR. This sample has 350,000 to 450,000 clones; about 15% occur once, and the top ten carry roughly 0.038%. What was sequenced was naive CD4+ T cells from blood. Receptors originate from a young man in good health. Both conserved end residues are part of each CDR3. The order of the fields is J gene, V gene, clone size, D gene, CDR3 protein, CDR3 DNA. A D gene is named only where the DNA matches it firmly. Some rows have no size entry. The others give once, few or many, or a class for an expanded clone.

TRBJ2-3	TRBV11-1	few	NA	CASSWAGDTQYF	TGTGCCAGCAGCTGGGCTGGAGATACGCAGTATTTT
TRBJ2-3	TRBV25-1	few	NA	CASSALLARSTDTQYF	TGTGCCAGCAGTGCTCTACTAGCCCGTAGCACAGATACGCAGTATTTT
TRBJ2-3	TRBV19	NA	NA	CASSIGQSPTDTQYF	TGTGCCAGTAGTATAGGGCAGAGCCCCACAGATACGCAGTATTTT
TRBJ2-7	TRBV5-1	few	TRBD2	CASSLALAGRYEQYF	TGCGCCAGCAGCTTGGCCCTAGCGGGCCGGTACGAGCAGTACTTC
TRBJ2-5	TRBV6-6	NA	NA	CASSLEGETQYF	TGTGCCAGCAGTTTGGAAGGGGAGACCCAGTACTTC
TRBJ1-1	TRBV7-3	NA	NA	CASSPPGLTEAFF	TGTGCCAGCAGCCCCCCTGGGTTGACTGAAGCTTTCTTT
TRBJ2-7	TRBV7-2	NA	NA	CASSLEGSRTYEQYF	TGTGCCAGCAGCTTAGAGGGGAGTAGGACCTACGAGCAGTACTTC
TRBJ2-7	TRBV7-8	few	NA	CASSLGGGRSYEQYF	TGTGCCAGCAGCTTAGGCGGGGGCAGGTCCTACGAGCAGTACTTC
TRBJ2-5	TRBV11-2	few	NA	CASRSWGRLQETQYF	TGTGCCAGCAGAAGCTGGGGGCGTTTACAAGAGACCCAGTACTTC
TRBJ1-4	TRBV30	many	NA	CAWSVPLEKLFF	TGTGCCTGGAGTGTACCGCTTGAAAAACTGTTTTTT
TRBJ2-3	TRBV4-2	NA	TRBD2	CASSQDGLAGTSDTQYF	TGTGCCAGCAGCCAAGATGGGCTAGCGGGAACGTCAGATACGCAGTATTTT
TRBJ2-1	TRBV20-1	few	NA	CSARSDNEQFF	TGCAGTGCTAGATCCGATAATGAGCAGTTCTTC
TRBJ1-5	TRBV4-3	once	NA	CASSQDQGSAHQPQHF	TGCGCCAGCAGCCAAGATCAGGGATCGGCTCATCAGCCCCAGCATTTT
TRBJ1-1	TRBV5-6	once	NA	CASSLMAGRIVAFF	TGTGCCAGCAGCTTGATGGCGGGGAGAATTGTAGCTTTCTTT
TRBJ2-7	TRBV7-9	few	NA	CASSLDLYEQYF	TGTGCCAGCAGCTTAGACTTGTACGAGCAGTACTTC
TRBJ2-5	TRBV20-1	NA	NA	CRAGETQYF	TGCAGGGCGGGAGAGACCCAGTACTTC
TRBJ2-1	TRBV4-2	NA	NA	CASSQDGIDEQFF	TGTGCCAGCAGCCAAGACGGCATCGATGAGCAGTTCTTC
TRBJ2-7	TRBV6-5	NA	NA	CASSPRLDQYF	TGTGCCAGCAGTCCCCGACTAGACCAGTACTTC
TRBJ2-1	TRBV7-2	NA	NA	CASSLADYEQFF	TGTGCCAGCAGCTTAGCAGATTATGAGCAGTTCTTC
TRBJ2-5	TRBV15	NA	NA	CATSFMRTQETQYF	TGTGCCACCAGCTTTATGAGGACTCAAGAGACCCAGTACTTC
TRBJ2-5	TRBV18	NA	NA	CASSPLGQGRETQYF	TGTGCCAGCTCACCCCTGGGCCAGGGTCGGGAGACCCAGTACTTC
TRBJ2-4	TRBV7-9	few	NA	CASSFGSQVAKNIQYF	TGTGCCAGCAGCTTCGGGTCCCAGGTGGCCAAAAACATTCAGTACTTC
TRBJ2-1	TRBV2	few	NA	CASTRDRSSYNEQFF	TGTGCCAGTACCCGGGACCGGAGCTCCTACAATGAGCAGTTCTTC
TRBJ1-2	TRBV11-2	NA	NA	CASSSGAHYGYTF	TGTGCCAGCAGCTCAGGGGCCCACTATGGCTACACCTTC
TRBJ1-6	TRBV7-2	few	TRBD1	CASSFGQANSPLHF	TGTGCCAGCAGCTTTGGACAGGCCAATTCACCCCTCCACTTT
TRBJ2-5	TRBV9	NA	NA	CASSFRLDQETQYF	TGTGCCAGCAGCTTTAGGTTGGACCAAGAGACCCAGTACTTC
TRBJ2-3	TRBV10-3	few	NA	CAISERRTATDTQYF	TGTGCCATCAGTGAGAGGAGAACAGCCACAGATACGCAGTATTTT
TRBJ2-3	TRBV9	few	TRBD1	CASSPHLEQGTQYF	TGTGCCAGCAGCCCCCACCTGGAACAGGGGACGCAGTATTTT
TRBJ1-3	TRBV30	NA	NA	CAWRNNPRRNTIYF	TGTGCCTGGAGAAATAACCCCAGACGAAACACCATATATTTT
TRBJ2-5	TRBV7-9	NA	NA	CASSPSRLEMETQYF	TGTGCCAGCAGCCCCTCGCGGCTAGAGATGGAGACCCAGTACTTC
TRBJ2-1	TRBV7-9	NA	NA	CASSRHSANEQFF	TGTGCCAGCAGCAGGCATTCGGCCAATGAGCAGTTCTTC
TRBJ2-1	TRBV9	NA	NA	CASSVDRGGYNEQFF	TGTGCCAGCAGCGTAGACAGGGGAGGCTACAATGAGCAGTTCTTC
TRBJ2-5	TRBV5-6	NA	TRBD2	CASSSLGEGIETQYF	TGTGCCAGCAGCTCCCTAGGGGAGGGCATAGAGACCCAGTACTTC
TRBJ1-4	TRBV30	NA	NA	CAWSADGGGLVKLFF	TGTGCCTGGAGTGCCGACGGTGGCGGGCTCGTAAAACTGTTTTTT
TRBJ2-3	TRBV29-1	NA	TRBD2	CSVVYLRGGPDTQYF	TGCAGCGTTGTTTATTTGCGGGGGGGCCCAGATACGCAGTATTTT
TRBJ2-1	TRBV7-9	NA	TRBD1	CASSFQTGTGIHEQFF	TGTGCCAGCAGCTTTCAAACCGGGACAGGGATCCATGAGCAGTTCTTC
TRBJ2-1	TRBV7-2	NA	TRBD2	CASSLQAGEMQFF	TGTGCCAGCAGCTTACAAGCGGGAGAAATGCAGTTCTTC
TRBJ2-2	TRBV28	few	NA	CASSKRARGGGELFF	TGTGCCAGCAGCAAAAGGGCCCGGGGCGGCGGGGAGCTGTTTTTT
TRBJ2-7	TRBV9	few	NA	CASSVAVNSVYEQYF	TGTGCCAGCAGCGTAGCAGTTAATAGCGTCTACGAGCAGTACTTC
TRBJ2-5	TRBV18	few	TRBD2	CASSRRLADQETQYF	TGTGCCAGCTCACGCCGACTAGCGGATCAAGAGACCCAGTACTTC
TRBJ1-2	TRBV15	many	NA	CATSRAGRAFHSDTF	TGTGCCACCAGCAGAGCGGGACGGGCTTTCCATTCGGACACCTTC
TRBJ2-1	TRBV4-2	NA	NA	CASSQDPGGGSSYNEQFF	TGTGCCAGCAGCCAAGATCCTGGAGGGGGAAGCTCCTACAATGAGCAGTTCTTC
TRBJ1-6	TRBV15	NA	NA	CATSSGQGNNSPLHF	TGTGCCACCAGCAGCGGTCAGGGAAATAATTCACCCCTCCACTTT
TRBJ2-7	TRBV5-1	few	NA	CASSRQASNYEQYF	TGCGCCAGCAGCCGACAGGCCTCCAACTACGAGCAGTACTTC
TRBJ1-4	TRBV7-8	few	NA	CASSLMGAIGKLFF	TGTGCCAGCAGCTTAATGGGTGCGATCGGGAAACTGTTTTTT
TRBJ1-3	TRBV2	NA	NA	CASKGTGNTIYF	TGTGCCAGCAAGGGGACTGGAAACACCATATATTTT
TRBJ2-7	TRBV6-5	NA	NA	CASSPQGFGQYF	TGTGCCAGCAGTCCGCAGGGCTTCGGGCAGTACTTC
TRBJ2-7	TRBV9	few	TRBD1	CASSGKGDRPTYEQYF	TGTGCCAGCAGCGGAAAAGGGGACAGGCCTACCTACGAGCAGTACTTC
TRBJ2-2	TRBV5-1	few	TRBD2	CASSRRTSGMNTGELFF	TGCGCCAGCAGCCGCCGTACTAGCGGGATGAACACCGGGGAGCTGTTTTTT